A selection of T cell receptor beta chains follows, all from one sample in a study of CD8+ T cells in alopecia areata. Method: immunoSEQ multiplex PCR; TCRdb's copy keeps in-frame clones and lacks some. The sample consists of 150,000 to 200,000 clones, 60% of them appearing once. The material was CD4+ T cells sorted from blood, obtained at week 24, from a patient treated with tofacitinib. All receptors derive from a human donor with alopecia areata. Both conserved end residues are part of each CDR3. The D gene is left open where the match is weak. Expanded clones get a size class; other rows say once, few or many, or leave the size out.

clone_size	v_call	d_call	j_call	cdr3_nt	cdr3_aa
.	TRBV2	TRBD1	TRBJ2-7	TGTGCCGGCCGGGACAGGGGATACGAGCAGTACTTC	CAGRDRGYEQYF
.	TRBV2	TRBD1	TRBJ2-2	TGTGCCAGCAGTGAAGAGGGACAGGGGTGGAGGAGGGAGCTGTTTTTT	CASSEEGQGWRRELFF
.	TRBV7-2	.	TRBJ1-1	TGTGCCAGCAGCCCGCGACCGGGGGCTGAAGCTTTCTTT	CASSPRPGAEAFF
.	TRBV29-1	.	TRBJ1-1	TGCAGCGTTGAAGAGTTTGGAAGTGAAGCTTTCTTT	CSVEEFGSEAFF
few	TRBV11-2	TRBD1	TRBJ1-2	TGTGCCAGCAGCGGGGTGACAGGGCTTGGGGGCTACACCTTC	CASSGVTGLGGYTF
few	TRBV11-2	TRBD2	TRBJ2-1	TGTGCCAGCAGCTCACTAGCGGGGGGGCCCTACAATGAGCAGTTCTTC	CASSSLAGGPYNEQFF
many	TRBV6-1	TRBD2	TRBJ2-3	TGTGCCAGCACTGGACTAGCGGGGGTGTTGGATACGCAGTATTTT	CASTGLAGVLDTQYF
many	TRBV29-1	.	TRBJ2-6	TGCAGCGTTACGAGGGGAACTGGGGCCAACGTCCTGACTTTC	CSVTRGTGANVLTF
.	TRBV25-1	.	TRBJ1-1	TGTGCCAGCAGTGAGTCCGCTTTGGGCACTGAAGCTTTCTTT	CASSESALGTEAFF
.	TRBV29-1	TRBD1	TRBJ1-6	TGCAGCGTGAGGACAGGAGCAAATTCACCCCTCCACTTT	CSVRTGANSPLHF
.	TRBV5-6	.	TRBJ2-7	TGTGCCAGCAGCCCACAGGGCTACGAGCAGTACTTC	CASSPQGYEQYF
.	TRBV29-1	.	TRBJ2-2	TGCAGCGTTGGACAGGCCGGGAGGACCGGGGAGCTGTTTTTT	CSVGQAGRTGELFF
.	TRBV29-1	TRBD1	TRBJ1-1	TGCAGCGTCAGGGGGCGGGCGAACACTGAAGCTTTCTTT	CSVRGRANTEAFF
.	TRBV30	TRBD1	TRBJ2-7	TGTGCCGGGCTAGGGGACAGCTTAAGGCAGTACTTC	CAGLGDSLRQYF
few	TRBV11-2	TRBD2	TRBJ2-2	TGTGCCAGCAGCTGGGGACTAGCGGGCACCGGGGAGCTGTTTTTT	CASSWGLAGTGELFF
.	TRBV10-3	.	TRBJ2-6	TGTGCCATCAGTGAGGAGGTCGCTGGGGCCAACGTCCTGACTTTC	CAISEEVAGANVLTF
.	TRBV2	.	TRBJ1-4	TGTGCCAGCCGGTCTCTCGGGGTTACTGAAAAACTGTTTTTT	CASRSLGVTEKLFF